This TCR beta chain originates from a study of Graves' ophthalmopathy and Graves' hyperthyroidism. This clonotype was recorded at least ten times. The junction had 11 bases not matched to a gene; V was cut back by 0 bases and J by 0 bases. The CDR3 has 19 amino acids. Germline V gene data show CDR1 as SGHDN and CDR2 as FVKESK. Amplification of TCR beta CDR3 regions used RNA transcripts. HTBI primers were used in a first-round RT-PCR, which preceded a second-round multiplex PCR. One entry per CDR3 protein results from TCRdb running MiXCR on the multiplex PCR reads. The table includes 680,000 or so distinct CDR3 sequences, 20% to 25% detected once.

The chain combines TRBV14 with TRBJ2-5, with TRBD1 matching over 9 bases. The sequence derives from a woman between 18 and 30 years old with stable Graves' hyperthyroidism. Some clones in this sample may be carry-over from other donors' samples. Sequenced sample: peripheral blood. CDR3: CASSQELAGTGFYQETQYF. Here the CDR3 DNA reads TGTGCCAGCAGCCAAGAGCTCGCCGGGACAGGGTTCTACCAAGAGACCCAGTACTTC.